The 5 T cell receptor beta chains below come from one sample, sequenced in a study of blood T cell repertoires in COVID-19. Method: immunoSEQ multiplex PCR; TCRdb's copy keeps in-frame clones and lacks some. Of around 60,000 clones in the sample, about 90% were seen once. The sequenced sample was peripheral blood. Source of these receptors: a man aged 55 to 70 with active COVID-19.

The CDR3 DNA reads as TGTGCCAGCAGTCAACGACTTGGTGGCTACACCTTC. It is translated as CASSQRLGGYTF. The genes are TRBV2 and TRBJ1-2; D not certain. V gave up 5 bases and J gave up 7 bases, with 11 bases separating them. This CDR3 has 12 residues. The V gene's germline CDR1 is SNHLY and CDR2 FYNNEI.

CDR3 bases: TGTGCCAGCAGCTCTCTAGCAGACGAATACAATGAGCAGTTCTTC. Translated: CASSSLADEYNEQFF. The chain is built from TRBV7-3 and TRBJ2-1; tentatively, D is TRBD2 (5 bases). The ends were cut back, 4 bases at V and 4 bases at J, with 14 bases in the middle. The germline V gene encodes CDR1 SGHTA and CDR2 FQGTGA. This CDR3 has 15 residues.

V is TRBV3-1 (or the pseudogene TRBV3-2) and J is TRBJ2-7, with TRBD2 matching 11 bases. The CDR3 is 16 residues long. Unmatched junction bases numbered 4, after V lost 1 base and J lost 2 bases. Germline CDR1 is LGHDT and CDR2 is YNNKEL (reference sequence). This chain's CDR3 is CASSQGLAGLPYEQYF. The CDR3 bases are TGTGCCAGCAGCCAAGGACTAGCGGGGCTCCCCTACGAGCAGTACTTC.

This clone was observed a single time. Written as DNA, the CDR3 is TGCGCCAGCAGCCAAGGACTCGTCTACAATGAGCAGTTCTTC. It is translated as CASSQGLVYNEQFF. V usage is TRBV4-3 and J usage is TRBJ2-1; D not certain. Per the germline V gene, CDR1 is LGHNA and CDR2 is YSLEER. The CDR3 runs 14 residues. V was pared by 1 base and J by 3 bases, with 7 bases between.

V gene TRBV12-3 or TRBV12-4 combines with J gene TRBJ2-7; D might be TRBD1 (6 bases). The CDR3 runs to 12 residues. V was cut by 6 bases and J by 5 bases, with 11 bases left in between. The chain's CDR3 is CASRYRVHEQYF. For the CDR3, the DNA is TGTGCCAGCAGATACAGGGTCCACGAGCAGTACTTC.